What follows are 22 T cell receptor beta chains derived from one specimen sequenced in a study of T cell changes during pregnancy in multiple sclerosis (dated by TCRdb to 2018 to 2020). Libraries came from the immunoSEQ multiplex PCR assay. The table comes from immuneACCESS by way of TCRdb, which keeps in-frame sequences with V and J called. Part of the clones is missing from these tables; in studies checked, under half for an unresolved V gene and the rest for unknown reasons. This sample comprises roughly 99,000 clones, under 95% of them detected only once. Roughly 2.3% of the sample lies in the top ten. The sample here was peripheral blood, taken after pregnancy. These receptors came from a female donor in good health, enrolled as a control in a pregnancy study.

The chain carries TRBV27 and TRBJ2-1, with 7 bases fitting TRBD2. The trim removed 6 bases at V and 1 base at J, leaving 6 bases unmatched. This CDR3 is 15 amino acids long. Germline CDR1 MNHEY, CDR2 SMNVEV (reference sequence). The CDR3 bases are TGTGCCAGCAGGACCCGCGGGGGATCCTACAATGAGCAGTTCTTC. It translates to CASRTRGGSYNEQFF.

This clone was observed a few times. The CDR3 nucleotides are TGTGCCAGCAGTTGGGGCGGTAATGAAAAACTGTTTTTT. It yields the protein CASSWGGNEKLFF. This chain connects TRBV28 to TRBJ1-4; a weak D match, TRBD1 (5 bases). The CDR3 consists of 13 residues. V lost 4 bases and J lost 4, with 7 bases in between. Germline CDR1 reads MDHEN; CDR2 reads SYDVKM.

The chain has TRBV28 and TRBJ2-7, with 9 bases fitting TRBD2. From germline, CDR1 is MDHEN and CDR2 SYDVKM. The CDR3 has 15 amino acids. V dropped 1 base and J dropped 0; count of bases not matched to a gene: 1. CDR3 in amino acids: CASSLLTSGSYEQYF. The CDR3, as DNA: TGTGCCAGCAGTTTATTGACTAGCGGCTCCTACGAGCAGTACTTC.

V and J are TRBV29-1 and TRBJ2-3; TRBD2 matches 12 bases. The CDR3 totals 13 residues. V gave up 6 bases and J gave up 6 bases; unmatched junction bases: 4. The germline gives CDR1 SQVTM, CDR2 ANQGSEA. The CDR3 loop is CSVLAGGMDTQYF. Here the CDR3 DNA reads TGCAGCGTCCTAGCGGGGGGGATGGATACGCAGTATTTT.

The rearrangement uses TRBV19 and TRBJ1-5; 9 nucleotides align to TRBD1. Trimming cost V 5 bases and J 5 bases; bases outside gene matches: 7. The CDR3 sequence is 15 residues long. CDR1 and CDR2 from the germline V gene are LNHDA and SQIVND (reference sequence). CDR3 residues: CASSFGTGQDQPQHF. CDR3 nucleotide sequence: TGTGCCAGTAGTTTTGGGACAGGGCAAGATCAGCCCCAGCATTTT.

The V gene is TRBV5-1, the J gene TRBJ2-7; 8 bases fit TRBD1. CDR1 and CDR2 from the germline V gene are SGHRS and YFSETQ. V gave up 2 bases and J gave up 4 bases; unmatched junction bases: 8. The CDR3 runs to 15 residues. This CDR3 is CASSLQGDTMYEQYF. The CDR3 coding sequence is TGCGCCAGCAGCTTACAGGGGGATACCATGTACGAGCAGTACTTC.

The chain has TRBV19 and TRBJ2-1; no firm D call. V lost 1 base and J lost 7, with 8 bases in between. Germline values: CDR1 LNHDA, CDR2 SQIVND (reference sequence). The CDR3 is 13 amino acids. CDR3 nucleotides: TGTGCCAGTAGTATAGTTCTGAGGAATGAGCAGTTCTTC. As protein: CASSIVLRNEQFF.

The chain is built from TRBV1 and TRBJ2-3; TRBD2 was called by the table and not checked on the DNA. TRBV1 is classified as a pseudogene. The CDR3 runs to 14 residues. The CDR3 is CTSSQDRGADTQYF. The CDR3 DNA is TGCACCAGCAGCCAAGATCGAGGAGCAGATACGCAGTATTTT.

The chain recombines TRBV5-5 with TRBJ1-5, with TRBD1 as a possible D gene (6 bases). Per germline, CDR1 SGHKS and CDR2 YYEKEE (reference sequence). V lost 2 bases, J lost 4 bases, and 13 bases lay in between. This CDR3 spans 15 amino acids. The CDR3 spells CASSFEDSRNQPQHF. CDR3 DNA: TGTGCCAGCAGCTTCGAGGACAGCCGAAATCAGCCCCAGCATTTT.

This chain connects TRBV5-5 to TRBJ2-7; 7 nucleotides agree with TRBD1. Germline assignment: CDR1 SGHKS and CDR2 YYEKEE (reference sequence). The CDR3 spans 14 residues. With V trimmed by 0 bases and J by 2 bases, 2 bases remained unmatched. The CDR3 is CASSLGDRPYEQYF. The CDR3 DNA sequence: TGTGCCAGCAGCTTGGGGGACAGACCCTACGAGCAGTACTTC.

This rearrangement joins TRBV6-6 to TRBJ2-2, with TRBD2 identical over 11 bases. Germline assignment: CDR1 MNHNY and CDR2 SVGAGI (reference sequence). V lost 2 bases to trimming and J lost 4 bases; unmatched junction nucleotides: 3. This CDR3 region has 16 residues. The CDR3 protein is CASSYGTSGFTGELFF. CDR3 sequence (DNA): TGTGCCAGCAGTTACGGGACTAGCGGATTCACCGGGGAGCTGTTTTTT.

As DNA, the CDR3 is TGTGCCAGCAGTGACGAGGGAGAAAGGGATCGGATCTATGGCTACACCTTC. Translation gives CASSDEGERDRIYGYTF. V usage is TRBV6-4 and J usage is TRBJ1-2, with D unresolved. Germline assignment: CDR1 MRHNA and CDR2 SNTAGT. Trimming stripped 2 bases from V and 4 bases from J, with 20 bases between. The CDR3 has 17 residues.

V and J are TRBV19 and TRBJ2-3; the D gene is possibly TRBD2 (6 bases). The length of the CDR3 is 14 residues. Deletions cut 2 bases from V and 6 bases from J, with 12 bases between. From germline, CDR1 is LNHDA and CDR2 SQIVND (reference sequence). The CDR3, as DNA: TGTGCCAGTAGTATACTACCGACTAGGGATACGCAGTATTTT. Amino acid sequence: CASSILPTRDTQYF.

This chain connects TRBV2 to TRBJ1-5; no reliable D call. Germline values: CDR1 SNHLY, CDR2 FYNNEI. Trimming cost V 3 bases and J 1 base, with 10 bases left between them. The CDR3 runs to 15 residues. CDR3 in amino acids: CASSDRRPSNQPQHF. DNA of the CDR3: TGTGCCAGCAGTGACCGGAGGCCGAGCAATCAGCCCCAGCATTTT.

The chain combines TRBV29-1 with TRBJ1-4, with 9 nucleotides matching TRBD1. The trim removed 6 bases at V and 8 bases at J, leaving 10 bases unmatched. Germline values: CDR1 SQVTM, CDR2 ANQGSEA. This CDR3 has 14 amino acids. This CDR3 reads CSVPHRGQGEKLFF. CDR3 sequence (DNA): TGCAGCGTGCCCCACAGGGGGCAGGGAGAAAAACTGTTTTTT.

J is TRBJ2-5 and V is TRBV7-9; no definite D call. The CDR3 loop spans 14 amino acids. Germline CDR1 and CDR2: SEHNR and FQNEAQ (reference sequence). Deletions cut 3 bases from V and 0 bases from J, with 8 bases between. The CDR3 nucleotides are TGTGCCAGCAGCTTCCAGACTTACCAAGAGACCCAGTACTTC. Protein sequence: CASSFQTYQETQYF.

CDR3 in DNA: TGTGCCAGCAGTGTGGCCGGGAGTGGCTACACCTTC. This translates into CASSVAGSGYTF. The genes are TRBV25-1 and TRBJ1-2; D uncertain. The germline V gene has CDR1 MGHDK and CDR2 SYGVNS. V was shortened by 4 bases and J by 7 bases, with 10 bases between the two germline ends. CDR3 length: 12 amino acids.

The chain is built from TRBV5-1 and TRBJ1-1; D is undetermined. The CDR3 has 13 amino acids. V was clipped by 0 bases and J by 5 bases, with 8 bases between them. Germline V gives CDR1 SGHRS, CDR2 YFSETQ. The CDR3 coding sequence is TGCGCCAGCAGCTTGGGTGCGGGGACTGAAGCTTTCTTT. Protein product: CASSLGAGTEAFF.

The chain links TRBV6-1 to TRBJ1-1; D gene uncertain. This CDR3 spans 14 amino acids. Deletions cut 7 bases from V and 0 bases from J, with 12 bases between. From germline, CDR1 is MNHNS and CDR2 SASEGT. The CDR3 DNA reads as TGTGCCAGCACTTTTCCGAGGATGAACACTGAAGCTTTCTTT. It translates to CASTFPRMNTEAFF.

This chain uses TRBV5-8 with TRBJ1-4; D gene ambiguous. The length of the CDR3 is 12 residues. From germline, CDR1 is SGHTS and CDR2 YDEGEE. Trimming pared 2 bases from V and 6 bases from J, leaving 5 bases between. The DNA for the CDR3 is TGTGCCAGCAGCTTCGGAGATGAAAAACTGTTTTTT. This gives the protein CASSFGDEKLFF.

CDR3 nucleotides: TGTGCCAGCAGCCAAGATGGGAGGGGCCAGGTCTACGAGCAGTACTTC. Protein sequence: CASSQDGRGQVYEQYF. This rearrangement joins TRBV4-2 to TRBJ2-7; TRBD2 agrees at 7 bases. V lost 0 bases and J lost 3; bases outside the gene matches: 8. CDR1 is LGHNA and CDR2 is YNFKEQ in the germline V gene. The CDR3 has 16 amino acids.

The chain employs TRBV6-5 and TRBJ2-1; a weak D match, TRBD1 (6 bases). The V end lost 7 bases, the J end lost 5 bases, and 18 bases lay between the germline ends. The CDR3 is 15 residues long. Germline V gene sequence: CDR1 MNHEY, CDR2 SVGAGI. In DNA form, the CDR3 reads TGTGCCAGCAAGACACAGGGTCCCCCCAACAATGAGCAGTTCTTC. Its protein product is CASKTQGPPNNEQFF.